This T cell receptor beta chain was recorded in a study of vaccination and CD4 T cells after COVID-19. Sequencing of the DNA from cultured CD4+ T cells was carried out with the Oncomine TCR Beta short-read assay. TCRdb fed the PCR reads into MiXCR, producing one record per CDR3 protein. The sample has roughly 10,000 distinct CDR3 sequences; approximately 70% are singletons. Noted treatment: roughly 11-day PBMC culture with coronavirus spike peptide pools or control peptides (ViraFEST assay). Comments on this clonotype: Antigen specificity is unknown.

The origin of this receptor is a human donor who had recovered from COVID-19. Sequencing was performed on CD4+ T cells from blood, cultured in vitro.

CDR3 nucleotides: TGTGCCATCAGTGATGTCCGTACAGGGGGCACTGAAGCTTTCTTT. It yields the protein CAISDVRTGGTEAFF. The rearrangement joins TRBV10-3 to TRBJ1-1; 8 bases agree with TRBD1. The length of the CDR3 is 15 residues. Looked up from germline, CDR1 is ENHRY and CDR2 is SYGVKD. V was clipped by 3 bases and J by 4 bases; unmatched bases: 7.